The clone carrying this T cell receptor (beta chain) was detected many times. The sample comes from a study of T cells in Graves' hyperthyroidism and ophthalmopathy. Germline CDR1 reads WSHSY; CDR2 reads SAAADI. Trimming took 1 base from V and 6 from J, leaving 12 bases between them. CDR3 size: 15 residues. The TCR beta CDR3 regions underwent amplification using RNA transcripts as the source. Carried out on the TCR CDR3, a first-round RT-PCR used the HTBI primer set. TCRdb ran MiXCR on the multiplex PCR reads and lists one entry per CDR3 protein. The sample has some 350,000 distinct CDR3 sequences; roughly 15% are singletons.

The chain joins TRBV10-2 to TRBJ2-2; D uncertain. The receptor was isolated from a middle-aged woman with Graves' ophthalmopathy. The sample comprised blood. The CDR3 sequence: CASSEWGSSAGELFF. The CDR3 coding sequence is TGCGCCAGCAGTGAGTGGGGAAGCTCGGCCGGGGAGCTGTTTTTT.